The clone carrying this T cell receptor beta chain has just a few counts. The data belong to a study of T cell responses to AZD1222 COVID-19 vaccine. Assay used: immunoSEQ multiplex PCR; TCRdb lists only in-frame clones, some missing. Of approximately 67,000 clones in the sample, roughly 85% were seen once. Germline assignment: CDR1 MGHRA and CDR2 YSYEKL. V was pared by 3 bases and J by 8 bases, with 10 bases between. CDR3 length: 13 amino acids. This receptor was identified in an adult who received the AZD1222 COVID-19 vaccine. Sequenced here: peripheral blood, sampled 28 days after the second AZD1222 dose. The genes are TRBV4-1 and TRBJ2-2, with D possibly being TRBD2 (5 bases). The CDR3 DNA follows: TGCGCCAGCAGCCACCTAGCTGCGGGGGAGCTGTTTTTT. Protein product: CASSHLAAGELFF.